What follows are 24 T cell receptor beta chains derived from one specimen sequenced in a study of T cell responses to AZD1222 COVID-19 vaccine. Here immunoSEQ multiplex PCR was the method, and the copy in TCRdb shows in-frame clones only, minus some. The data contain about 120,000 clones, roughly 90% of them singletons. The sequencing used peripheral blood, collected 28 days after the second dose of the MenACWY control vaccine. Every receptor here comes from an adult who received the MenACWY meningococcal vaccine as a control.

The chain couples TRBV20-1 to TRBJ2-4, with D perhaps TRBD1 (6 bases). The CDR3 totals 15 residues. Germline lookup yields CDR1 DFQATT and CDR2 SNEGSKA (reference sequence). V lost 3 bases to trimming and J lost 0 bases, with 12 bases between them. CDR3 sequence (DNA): TGCAGTGCTAGTACAGGGCTACTAGCCAAAAACATTCAGTACTTC. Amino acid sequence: CSASTGLLAKNIQYF.

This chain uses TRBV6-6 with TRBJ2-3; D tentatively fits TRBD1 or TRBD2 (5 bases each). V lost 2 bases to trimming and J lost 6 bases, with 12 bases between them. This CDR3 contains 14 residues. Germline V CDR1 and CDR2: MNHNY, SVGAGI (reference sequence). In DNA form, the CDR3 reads TGTGCCAGCAGTTACGGGCAGGGCGGGGATACGCAGTATTTT. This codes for CASSYGQGGDTQYF.

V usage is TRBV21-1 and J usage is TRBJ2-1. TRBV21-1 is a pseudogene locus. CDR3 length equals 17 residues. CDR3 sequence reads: CASSKKILGAGRNEQFF. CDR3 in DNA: TGTGCCAGCAGCAAAAAAATCCTCGGGGCCGGGCGAAATGAGCAGTTCTTC.

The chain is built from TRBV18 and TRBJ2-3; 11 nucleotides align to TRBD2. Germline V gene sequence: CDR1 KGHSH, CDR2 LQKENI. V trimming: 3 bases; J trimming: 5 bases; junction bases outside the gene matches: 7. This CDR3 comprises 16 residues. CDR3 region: CASSPLAGGPGDTQYF. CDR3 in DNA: TGTGCCAGCTCACCCTTAGCGGGGGGGCCGGGAGATACGCAGTATTTT.

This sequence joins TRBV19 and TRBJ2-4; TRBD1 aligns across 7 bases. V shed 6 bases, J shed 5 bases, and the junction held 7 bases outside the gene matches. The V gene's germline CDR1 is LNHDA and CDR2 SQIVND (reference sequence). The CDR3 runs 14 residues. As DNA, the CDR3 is TGTGCCAGTAGCGCAGACAGGGTGGAAAACATTCAGTACTTC. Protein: CASSADRVENIQYF. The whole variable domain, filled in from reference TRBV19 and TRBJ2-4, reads DGGITQSPKYLFRKEGQNVTLSCEQNLNHDAMYWYRQDPGQGLRLIYYSQIVNDFQKGDIAEGYSVSREKKESFPLTVTSAQKNPTAFYLCASSADRVENIQYFGAGTRLSVL.

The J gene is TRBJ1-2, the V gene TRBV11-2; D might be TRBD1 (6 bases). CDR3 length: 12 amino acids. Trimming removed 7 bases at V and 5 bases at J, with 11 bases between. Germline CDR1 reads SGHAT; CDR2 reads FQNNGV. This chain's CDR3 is CASKRGGYGYTF. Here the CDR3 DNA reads TGTGCCAGCAAAAGGGGGGGTTATGGCTACACCTTC.

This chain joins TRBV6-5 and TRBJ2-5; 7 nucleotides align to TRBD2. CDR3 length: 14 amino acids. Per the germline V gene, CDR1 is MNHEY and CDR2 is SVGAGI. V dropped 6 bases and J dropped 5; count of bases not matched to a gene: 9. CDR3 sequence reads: CASSLGGGEETQYF. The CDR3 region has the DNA TGTGCCAGCAGCCTCGGGGGAGGGGAGGAGACCCAGTACTTC.

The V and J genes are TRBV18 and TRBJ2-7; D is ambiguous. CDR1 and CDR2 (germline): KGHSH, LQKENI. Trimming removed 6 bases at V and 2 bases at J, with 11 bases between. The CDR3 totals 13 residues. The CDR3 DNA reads TGTGCCAGCTCTCAAACGTCTGCCTACGAGCAGTACTTC. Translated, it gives CASSQTSAYEQYF.

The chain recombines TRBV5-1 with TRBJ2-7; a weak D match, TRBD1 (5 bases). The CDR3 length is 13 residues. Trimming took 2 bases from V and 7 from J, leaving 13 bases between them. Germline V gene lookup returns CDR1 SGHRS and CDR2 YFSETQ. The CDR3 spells CASSFTTSGEQYV. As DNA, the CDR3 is TGCGCCAGCAGCTTTACAACTTCAGGGGAGCAGTACGTC.

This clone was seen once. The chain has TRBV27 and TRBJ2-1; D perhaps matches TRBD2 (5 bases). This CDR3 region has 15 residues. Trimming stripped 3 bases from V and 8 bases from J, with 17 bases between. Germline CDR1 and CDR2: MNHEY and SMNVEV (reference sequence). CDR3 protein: CASSFGVSGSDEQFF. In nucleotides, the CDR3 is TGTGCCAGCAGTTTTGGGGTGAGCGGTTCCGATGAGCAGTTCTTC.

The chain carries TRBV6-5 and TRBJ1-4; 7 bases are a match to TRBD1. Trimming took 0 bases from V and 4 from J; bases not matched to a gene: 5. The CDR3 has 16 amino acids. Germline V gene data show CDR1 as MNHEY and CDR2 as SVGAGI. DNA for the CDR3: TGTGCCAGCAGTTACTCGTGGGACAGCGTTAATGAAAAACTGTTTTTT. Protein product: CASSYSWDSVNEKLFF.

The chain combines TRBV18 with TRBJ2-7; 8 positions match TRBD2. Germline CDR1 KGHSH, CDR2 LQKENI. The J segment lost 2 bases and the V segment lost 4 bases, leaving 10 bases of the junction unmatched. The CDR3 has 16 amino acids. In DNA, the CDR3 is TGTGCCAGCTCACGGGCGCTGACTAGCGTGACCTACGAGCAGTACTTC. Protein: CASSRALTSVTYEQYF.

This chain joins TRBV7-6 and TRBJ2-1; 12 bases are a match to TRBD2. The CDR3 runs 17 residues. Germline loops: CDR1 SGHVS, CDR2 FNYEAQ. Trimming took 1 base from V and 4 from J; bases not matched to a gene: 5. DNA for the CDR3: TGTGCCAGCAGCTTAGTGGCTAGCGGGAGGGGGTACAATGAGCAGTTCTTC. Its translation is CASSLVASGRGYNEQFF.

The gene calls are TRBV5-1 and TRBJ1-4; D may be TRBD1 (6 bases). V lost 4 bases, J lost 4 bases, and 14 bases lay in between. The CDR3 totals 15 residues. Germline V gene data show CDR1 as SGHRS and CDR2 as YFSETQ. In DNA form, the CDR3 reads TGCGCCAGCAGCCCCTGGGGGGCCCTTAATGAAAAACTGTTTTTT. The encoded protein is CASSPWGALNEKLFF.

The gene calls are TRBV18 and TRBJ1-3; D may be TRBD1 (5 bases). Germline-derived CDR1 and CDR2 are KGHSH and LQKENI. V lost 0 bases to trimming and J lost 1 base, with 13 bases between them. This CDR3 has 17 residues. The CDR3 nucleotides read TGTGCCAGCTCACCACCCGGGACCCGTGTTTCTGGAAACACCATATATTTT. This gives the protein CASSPPGTRVSGNTIYF.

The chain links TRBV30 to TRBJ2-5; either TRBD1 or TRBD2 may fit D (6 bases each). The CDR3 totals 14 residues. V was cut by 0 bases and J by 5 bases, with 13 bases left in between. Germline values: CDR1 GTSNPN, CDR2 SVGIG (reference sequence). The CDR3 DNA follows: TGTGCCTGGAGTGTAGGGGGGAGTTGGGAGACCCAGTACTTC. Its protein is CAWSVGGSWETQYF.

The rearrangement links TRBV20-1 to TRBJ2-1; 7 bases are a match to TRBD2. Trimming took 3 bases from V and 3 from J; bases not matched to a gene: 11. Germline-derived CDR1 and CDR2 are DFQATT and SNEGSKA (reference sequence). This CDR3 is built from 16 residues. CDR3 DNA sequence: TGCAGTGCTAGTCCTCTTGGGGGGGGGTTCTACAATGAGCAGTTCTTC. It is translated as CSASPLGGGFYNEQFF.

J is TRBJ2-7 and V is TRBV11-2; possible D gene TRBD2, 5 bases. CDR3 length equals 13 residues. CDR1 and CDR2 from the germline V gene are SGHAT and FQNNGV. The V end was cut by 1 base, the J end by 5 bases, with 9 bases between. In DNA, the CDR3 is TGTGCCAGCAGCTTAGCGACTATTAACGAGCAGTACTTC. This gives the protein CASSLATINEQYF.

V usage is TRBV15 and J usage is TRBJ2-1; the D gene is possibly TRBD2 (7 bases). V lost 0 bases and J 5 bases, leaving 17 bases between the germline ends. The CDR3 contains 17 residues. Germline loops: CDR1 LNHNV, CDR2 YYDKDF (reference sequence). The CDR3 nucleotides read TGTGCCACCAGCAGAGATCGAGGGGGGGCCCAAGACAATGAGCAGTTCTTC. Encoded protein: CATSRDRGGAQDNEQFF.

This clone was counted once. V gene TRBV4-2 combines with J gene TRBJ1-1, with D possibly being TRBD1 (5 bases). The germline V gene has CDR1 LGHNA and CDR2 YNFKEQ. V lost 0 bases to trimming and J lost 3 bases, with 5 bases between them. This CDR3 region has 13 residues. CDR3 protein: CASSQDRDTEAFF. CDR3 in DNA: TGTGCCAGCAGCCAAGACAGGGACACTGAAGCTTTCTTT.

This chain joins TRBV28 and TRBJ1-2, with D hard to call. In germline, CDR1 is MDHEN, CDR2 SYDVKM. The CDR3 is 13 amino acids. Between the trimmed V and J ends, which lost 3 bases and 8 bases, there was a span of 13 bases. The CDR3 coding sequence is TGTGCCAGCAGTTTGACCGGGCCATGGGGCTACACCTTC. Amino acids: CASSLTGPWGYTF.

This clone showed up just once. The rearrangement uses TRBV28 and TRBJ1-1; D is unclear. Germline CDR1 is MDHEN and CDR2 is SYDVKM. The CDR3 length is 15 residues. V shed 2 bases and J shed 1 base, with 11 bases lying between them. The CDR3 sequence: CASSLIGVSNTEAFF. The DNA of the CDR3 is TGTGCCAGCAGTTTAATCGGAGTCTCGAACACTGAAGCTTTCTTT.

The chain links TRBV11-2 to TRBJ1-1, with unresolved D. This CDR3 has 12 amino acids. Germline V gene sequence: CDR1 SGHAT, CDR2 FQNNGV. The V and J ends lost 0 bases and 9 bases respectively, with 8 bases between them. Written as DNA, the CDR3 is TGTGCCAGCAGCTTAGAAACGTCGCAAGCTTTCTTT. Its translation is CASSLETSQAFF.

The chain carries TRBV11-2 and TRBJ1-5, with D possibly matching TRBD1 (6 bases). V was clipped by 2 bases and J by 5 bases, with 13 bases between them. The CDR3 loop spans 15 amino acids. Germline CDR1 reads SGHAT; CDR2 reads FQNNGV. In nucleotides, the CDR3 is TGTGCCAGCAGCTTATTCAGGGGAAAGGATCAGCCCCAGCATTTT. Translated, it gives CASSLFRGKDQPQHF.